Listed below are T cell receptor beta chains from one sample, sequenced in a study of shared clonotypes between healthy human individuals. Profiled with immunoSEQ multiplex PCR; TCRdb holds only in-frame clones, not every one. The sample carries roughly 1,100,000 clones, more than 60% recorded once. The specimen sequenced was memory CD4+ T cells sorted from blood. The receptors here all came from a man aged 18 to 35 in good health. CDR3s include the opening cysteine and the closing phenylalanine or tryptophan. A D gene is named only where the DNA matches it firmly. Part of the rows lack a size; the others show once, few, many or a class for expanded clones.

d_call	j_call	clone_size	v_call	cdr3_nt	cdr3_aa
NA	TRBJ1-2	NA	TRBV27	TGTGCCAGCAGGCTCGGGCCTAGCTACGGCTACACCTTC	CASRLGPSYGYTF
NA	TRBJ1-2	NA	TRBV6-1	TGTGCCAGCAGTAGTACCCTAAATTTGGATGGCTACACCTTC	CASSSTLNLDGYTF
NA	TRBJ1-4	NA	TRBV9	TGTGCCAGCAGCGTAGCTTCGGGACGGACTTTCACCGTTAATGAAAAACTGTTTTTT	CASSVASGRTFTVNEKLFF
NA	TRBJ2-1	NA	TRBV6-8	TGTGCCAGCAGTTACTCGATTAAGGGGCAGCACAATGAGCAGTTCTTC	CASSYSIKGQHNEQFF
NA	TRBJ1-6	few	TRBV28	TGTGCCAGCAGTCCCTCAAATTCACCCCTCCACTTT	CASSPSNSPLHF
NA	TRBJ1-2	NA	TRBV30	TGTGCCTGGAGTGTGGCAGGGAGGAATGGCTACACCTTC	CAWSVAGRNGYTF
NA	TRBJ2-7	NA	TRBV7-8	TGTGCCAGCAGCTTGGACACTCCCTACGAGCAGTACTTC	CASSLDTPYEQYF
NA	TRBJ2-3	NA	TRBV2	TGTGCCAGCAGCTCAGACTACACAGATACGCAGTATTTT	CASSSDYTDTQYF
NA	TRBJ1-1	NA	TRBV5-1	TGCGCCAGCAGAAAAGCGTGGAACAGCATGAACACTGAAGCTTTCTTT	CASRKAWNSMNTEAFF
NA	TRBJ1-2	NA	TRBV29-1	TGCAGCGTTGAGGTCGTCCGTGGTGGCTACACCTTC	CSVEVVRGGYTF
TRBD1	TRBJ1-1	NA	TRBV28	TGTGCCAGCAGTTTCCGACAGGGTTATCCTTTCTTT	CASSFRQGYPFF
TRBD1	TRBJ1-4	NA	TRBV5-4	TGTGCCAGCAGCCGACAGGGGTCGGGCGAAAAACTGTTTTTT	CASSRQGSGEKLFF
NA	TRBJ1-6	NA	TRBV10-2	TGCGCCAGCAGGAGGGCTATCGATTCACCCCTCCACTTT	CASRRAIDSPLHF
NA	TRBJ1-2	NA	TRBV6-1	TGTGCCAGCAGGACCGGGGGGATATATGGCTACACCTTC	CASRTGGIYGYTF
NA	TRBJ2-7	NA	TRBV29-1	TGCAGCGTCGTGGGGGCCAGCACCTACGAGCAGTACTTC	CSVVGASTYEQYF
NA	TRBJ1-5	few	TRBV2	TGTGCCAGCAACTACGGAGGGGCAGAGAATCAGCCCCAGCATTTT	CASNYGGAENQPQHF
NA	TRBJ1-1	few	TRBV30	TGTGCCTGGAGCGCGGTCACTGAAGCTTTCTTT	CAWSAVTEAFF
TRBD2	TRBJ2-7	NA	TRBV4-1	TGCGCCAGCAGCACCCGACTAGCGGGAGATACCTACGAGCAGTACTTC	CASSTRLAGDTYEQYF
NA	TRBJ2-7	NA	TRBV7-2	TGTGCCAGCAGCTCGAGTTGGGCCGAGCAGTACTTC	CASSSSWAEQYF
NA	TRBJ2-5	few	TRBV23-1	TGCGCCAGCAGTCAATCTCACTTCGGAGTCAGGAAGGCAGGGACCCAAGAGACCCAGTACTTC	CASSQSHFGVRKAGTQETQYF
NA	TRBJ2-6	NA	TRBV6-1	TGTGCCAGCAGGGAATGGGGAGGTAGTGCCAACGTCCTGACTTTC	CASREWGGSANVLTF
NA	TRBJ2-5	NA	TRBV5-1	TGCGCCAGCAGCTTGGGAGGGTCTTCCACAGAGACCCAGTACTTC	CASSLGGSSTETQYF
TRBD1	TRBJ1-2	NA	TRBV6-5	TGTGCCAGCAGGGAATCCGGACAGGGTGCCTATGGCTACACCTTC	CASRESGQGAYGYTF
NA	TRBJ2-1	NA	TRBV4-2	TGTGCCAGCAGCCCTGATATACACGGGACTCAAGTCCGGAATCAGTTCTTC	CASSPDIHGTQVRNQFF
TRBD1	TRBJ1-5	many	TRBV5-6	TGTGCCAGCAGCGAACAGGGGGTCAGCAATCAGCCCCAGCATTTT	CASSEQGVSNQPQHF
TRBD2	TRBJ2-7	NA	TRBV7-2	TGTGCCAGCAGCCCAGGAGCGGGAGCAACCTACGAGCAGTACTTC	CASSPGAGATYEQYF